This TCR beta chain was sequenced during a study of tissue T cells after allogeneic stem cell transplantation. Only in-frame clones appear in the TCRdb table, and some are missing; sequencing was by immunoSEQ multiplex PCR. The sample includes approximately 9,000 clones, approximately 47% of them seen just once. This clone occurred once. Its cognate antigen is unknown. Any gene name here is a mouse gene name. The CDR3 extends 1 residue past the end of the read, so its final part is completed from the germline J gene. Time point here: mouse harvest day 7 after allogeneic transplant. Each mouse received 10^7 T-cell-depleted marrow cells plus 10^6 splenic CD5+ T cells by tail vein. Study conclusions and caveats: Alloreactivity or antigen specificity of tissue TCRs was not determined; some clones might be host cells.

Trimming removed 3 bases at V and 4 bases at J, with 8 bases between. Germline loops: CDR1 KGHPV, CDR2 FQNQEV (reference sequence). The CDR3 covers 13 residues. The sequence was obtained from a female BALB/c mouse given C57BL/6 T cells with graft-versus-host disease after an allogeneic hematopoietic cell transplant. J is TRBJ2-3 and V is TRBV26; D not resolved. The sequenced sample was gut tissue. CDR3 loop: CASSLVGSETLYF. Partial CDR3 DNA: TGTGCCAGCAGTCTAGTCGGTTCAGAAACGCTGTAT.